Given below is one TCR beta chain in context. What it binds is unknown. The study's library attached unique molecular identifiers to single cDNA molecules. TCRdb re-analysed the RACE reads in MiXCR, keeping a single row per CDR3 protein. The sample carries more than 250,000 distinct CDR3 sequences, approximately 8.6% recorded once. The entry originates in a study of human T cells and chemical hapten exposure. Across the whole study: Patch testing placed 0.01% DPC on the upper back, with readings at 6 days.

Time point given: pre-sensitization, week 0. Noted treatment: therapeutic diphenylcyclopropenone sensitization with weekly scalp DPC. Samples of blood were obtained prior to the application of each patch test. Trimming shortened V by 7 bases and J by 7 bases, and 16 bases separated the two germline ends. This CDR3 spans 14 amino acids. Study-wide findings and caveats: Expanded TCR sets contained significantly more large CDR3 similarity clusters than controls.

The chain links TRBV12-3 or TRBV12-4 to TRBJ1-4; maybe TRBD1 (5 bases). The material sequenced was whole blood, taken in connection with sensitization to the hapten diphenylcyclopropenone (DPC). This TCR was recovered from a middle-aged woman with alopecia areata. Some clones in this sample may be carry-over from other donors' samples. The DNA for the CDR3 is TGTGCCAGCATTCGCGGGACGGTGGGTGAAAAACTGTTTTTT. This translates into CASIRGTVGEKLFF.